Presented here are 4 T cell receptor beta chains from one specimen sequenced in a study of blood T cells in healthy people across ages. A second PCR, run for roughly 6 to 11 cycles, used a sample-barcoded 5' primer plus a J-beta primer mix. TCRdb analysed the 5' RACE reads with MiXCR anew, one entry per CDR3 protein. Of roughly 680,000 distinct CDR3 sequences listed, 49% are singletons. Sequenced: blood. The source is a woman aged 55-70 years in good health.

The V and J genes are TRBV7-2 and TRBJ1-1, with D possibly TRBD1 on 6 matching bases. Trimming removed 4 bases at V and 7 bases at J, with 16 bases between. The CDR3 sequence is 14 residues long. The germline gives CDR1 SGHTA, CDR2 FQGNSA. The DNA of the CDR3 is TGTGCCAGCAGCTACTTCCGGACAGCGGGTGAAGCTTTCTTT. Amino acid sequence: CASSYFRTAGEAFF.

This clonotype was counted a few times. The chain couples TRBV29-1 to TRBJ2-1; 8 bases map to TRBD1. CDR3 size: 11 residues. Germline trimming cut 7 bases from V and 11 bases from J; bases unmatched to any gene: 7. Germline CDR1 SQVTM, CDR2 ANQGSEA. The CDR3, as DNA: TGCAGCGGGACAGACAGGGGAAAGCAGTTCTTC. Amino acids: CSGTDRGKQFF.

V and J are TRBV20-1 and TRBJ1-1; 7 nucleotides match TRBD1. V shed 6 bases and J 3 bases; nucleotides not matched to a gene: 7. Per germline, CDR1 DFQATT and CDR2 SNEGSKA (reference sequence). The length of the CDR3 is 13 residues. This chain's CDR3 is CSAYQGGDTEAFF. Written as DNA, the CDR3 is TGCAGTGCCTACCAAGGGGGCGACACTGAAGCTTTCTTT.

The rearrangement joins TRBV20-1 to TRBJ2-2; D might be TRBD1 or TRBD2, each matching 6 bases. From germline, CDR1 is DFQATT and CDR2 SNEGSKA (reference sequence). This CDR3 is 14 amino acids long. Deletions cut 7 bases from V and 0 bases from J, with 12 bases between. The CDR3 loop is CSGRGQPNTGELFF. The CDR3 nucleotides read TGCAGTGGGAGGGGACAACCGAACACCGGGGAGCTGTTTTTT.